This T cell receptor (beta chain) originates from a study of blood T cell repertoires in COVID-19. Germline CDR1 and CDR2: KGHSH and LQKENI. The CDR3 is 19 residues long. V was cut by 6 bases and J by 0 bases, with 21 bases left in between. Assay: immunoSEQ multiplex PCR; the TCRdb copy retains only in-frame clones and omits some. This table holds around 160,000 clones, 87% found once. Sample: PBMCs or T cells enriched from blood (not recorded which). The rearrangement joins TRBV18 to TRBJ1-6, with D perhaps matching TRBD1 (5 bases). This clonotype was sampled from a woman in her thirties or forties who had been exposed to COVID-19. CDR3 in DNA: TGTGCCAGCTCCCTACGCGACAGTCCCGGCACCTCCTATAATTCACCCCTCCACTTT. Protein: CASSLRDSPGTSYNSPLHF.